This TCR beta chain was profiled in a study of cytomegalovirus exposure and HLA in healthy donors. Regarding the study as a whole: In vitro testing confirmed a few CMV-associated chains as specific for CMV antigens. Roughly even sequencing depth across donors was the assumption behind the presence/absence analyses. In a later analysis, TCR beta V- and J-gene trimming was associated with a missense DCLRE1C variant. Cytomegalovirus association was assigned to over 150 TCR beta chains.

Primers included in the PCR were 60 Vbeta and 13 Jbeta primers. Profiled with immunoSEQ multiplex PCR; TCRdb holds only in-frame clones, not every one. Reported are more than 45,000 clones; the ten largest clones contain roughly an eighth. As for this clone: Its antigen remains unidentified.

In germline, CDR1 is MNHEY, CDR2 SVGAGI. V lost 8 bases and J lost 5, with 19 bases in between. The CDR3 covers 15 residues. The V gene is TRBV6-5, the J gene TRBJ2-1; maybe TRBD2 (6 bases). This receptor was taken from a woman aged 60 to 75 in good health and CMV-seropositive. The material sequenced was PBMCs. Written as DNA, the CDR3 is TGTGCCAGCGGGGCCGTGGCGGGGCCTGACAATGAGCAGTTCTTC. Translated: CASGAVAGPDNEQFF.